The 28 T cell receptor beta chains listed next were all sequenced from one sample in a study of T cell responses to AZD1222 COVID-19 vaccine. TCRdb keeps only in-frame clones here, not all; method: immunoSEQ multiplex PCR. The table includes about 80,000 clones, 70% to 90% detected once. The sample consisted of peripheral blood, taken 28 days after the second AZD1222 dose. All receptors derive from an adult who received the AZD1222 COVID-19 vaccine.

This chain links TRBV9 with TRBJ1-4; D is uncertain. The germline V gene has CDR1 SGDLS and CDR2 YYNGEE. Trimming took off 5 bases at V and 0 bases at J, with 8 bases between the two ends. The CDR3 has 14 amino acids. The CDR3 reads CASSGEATNEKLFF. CDR3 DNA: TGTGCCAGCAGTGGAGAAGCAACTAATGAAAAACTGTTTTTT. Drawing the rest from reference TRBV9 and TRBJ1-4, the complete variable domain is DSGVTQTPKHLITATGQRVTLRCSPRSGDLSVYWYQQSLDQGLQFLIQYYNGEERAKGNILERFSAQQFPDLHSELNLSSLELGDSALYFCASSGEATNEKLFFGSGTQLSVL.

The J gene is TRBJ1-5, the V gene TRBV3-1 (or the pseudogene TRBV3-2); D not resolved. This CDR3 comprises 13 residues. CDR1 is LGHDT, CDR2 YNNKEL, per germline (reference sequence). The ends were cut back, 0 bases at V and 9 bases at J, with 9 bases in the middle. The chain's CDR3 is CASSQDEQGPQHF. CDR3 in DNA: TGTGCCAGCAGCCAAGATGAGCAAGGGCCCCAGCATTTT.

This clone was observed a few times. The chain joins TRBV11-2 to TRBJ2-7; TRBD1 matches 12 bases. Germline V CDR1 and CDR2: SGHAT, FQNNGV. The CDR3 consists of 16 residues. The V segment lost 5 bases and the J segment 7 bases; nucleotides outside the gene matches: 12. The CDR3 spells CASSPTGQGAGWEQYF. The DNA of the CDR3 is TGTGCCAGCAGCCCAACGGGACAGGGGGCAGGGTGGGAGCAGTACTTC.

This clone was seen once. The chain uses TRBV9 and TRBJ2-5, with 13 positions matching TRBD2. With V trimmed by 3 bases and J by 4 bases, 6 bases remained unmatched. This CDR3 is 16 amino acids long. Germline V gives CDR1 SGDLS, CDR2 YYNGEE. In DNA, the CDR3 is TGTGCCAGCAGCGCCAGACTAGCGGGGGGTCCAGAGACCCAGTACTTC. Translated: CASSARLAGGPETQYF.

The rearrangement links TRBV19 to TRBJ1-1; 9 nucleotides align to TRBD1. The CDR3 covers 13 residues. The germline V gene has CDR1 LNHDA and CDR2 SQIVND (reference sequence). The V segment lost 6 bases and the J segment 5 bases; nucleotides outside the gene matches: 4. CDR3 coding DNA: TGTGCCAGTAGGTGGGACAGGGAAACTGAAGCTTTCTTT. It specifies CASRWDRETEAFF.

The chain recombines TRBV5-4 with TRBJ2-3; possible D gene TRBD1, 5 bases. CDR1 and CDR2 from the germline V gene are SGHNT and YYREEE (reference sequence). V was trimmed by 3 bases and J by 2 bases, leaving 22 bases between them. The CDR3 extends over 18 amino acids. CDR3 coding DNA: TGTGCCAGCAGCTATTCTATTACGACAGCAGATTACACAGATACGCAGTATTTT. Protein sequence: CASSYSITTADYTDTQYF.

J is TRBJ1-4 and V is TRBV7-9; D gene ambiguous. Germline CDR1 reads SEHNR; CDR2 reads FQNEAQ (reference sequence). The CDR3 contains 12 residues. Trimming cost V 3 bases and J 4 bases, with 3 bases left between them. The CDR3 region is CASSFGNEKLFF. For the CDR3, the DNA is TGTGCCAGCAGCTTCGGTAATGAAAAACTGTTTTTT. Variable domain in full (rest from reference TRBV7-9 and TRBJ1-4): DTGVSQNPRHKITKRGQNVTFRCDPISEHNRLYWYRQTLGQGPEFLTYFQNEAQLEKSRLLSDRFSAERPKGSFSTLEIQRTEQGDSAMYLCASSFGNEKLFFGSGTQLSVL.

The rearrangement uses TRBV28 and TRBJ2-7; D gene uncertain. This CDR3 region has 11 residues. V was shortened by 2 bases and J by 4 bases, with 3 bases between the two germline ends. Germline CDR1 MDHEN, CDR2 SYDVKM. CDR3: CASSLVYEQYF. Here the CDR3 DNA reads TGTGCCAGCAGTTTAGTTTACGAGCAGTACTTC.

This chain uses TRBV2 with TRBJ2-1; the D gene is possibly TRBD2 (5 bases). CDR1 is SNHLY and CDR2 is FYNNEI in the germline V gene. The CDR3 spans 11 residues. V was clipped by 8 bases and J by 6 bases, with 8 bases between them. The CDR3 region is CASQSGNEQFF. Written as DNA, the CDR3 is TGTGCCAGCCAAAGCGGCAATGAGCAGTTCTTC.

The chain links TRBV7-2 to TRBJ1-1, with D tentatively TRBD1 (6 bases). The CDR3 totals 13 residues. Between the trimmed V and J ends, which lost 1 base and 10 bases, there was a span of 13 bases. The germline V gene encodes CDR1 SGHTA and CDR2 FQGNSA. The CDR3 DNA follows: TGTGCCAGCAGCTTAGGGGACAACGGGCGAGCTTTCTTT. It encodes CASSLGDNGRAFF.

The V call is TRBV5-4, the J call TRBJ2-1; either TRBD1 or TRBD2 may fit D (5 bases each). This CDR3 is built from 14 residues. V was pared by 0 bases and J by 6 bases, with 10 bases between. CDR1 SGHNT and CDR2 YYREEE come from the germline V gene (reference sequence). The CDR3 protein is CASSLVGTPNEQFF. CDR3 DNA sequence: TGTGCCAGCAGCTTGGTAGGGACGCCCAATGAGCAGTTCTTC. Full variable domain (outside the CDR3, taken from reference TRBV5-4 and TRBJ2-1): ETGVTQSPTHLIKTRGQQVTLRCSSQSGHNTVSWYQQALGQGPQFIFQYYREEENGRGNFPPRFSGLQFPNYSSELNVNALELDDSALYLCASSLVGTPNEQFFGPGTRLTVL.

CDR3 DNA sequence: TGTGCCAGTAGTATGCTGGCAGGGACAGTCTACGAGCAGTACTTC. Protein sequence: CASSMLAGTVYEQYF. The rearrangement joins TRBV19 to TRBJ2-7; 7 nucleotides match TRBD1. The germline gives CDR1 LNHDA, CDR2 SQIVND (reference sequence). The CDR3 covers 15 residues. V shed 3 bases, J shed 3 bases, and the junction held 8 bases outside the gene matches. Full variable domain (rest looked up from reference TRBV19 and TRBJ2-7): DGGITQSPKYLFRKEGQNVTLSCEQNLNHDAMYWYRQDPGQGLRLIYYSQIVNDFQKGDIAEGYSVSREKKESFPLTVTSAQKNPTAFYLCASSMLAGTVYEQYFGPGTRLTVT.

This sequence joins TRBV27 and TRBJ1-1; 11 bases agree with TRBD1. The CDR3 spans 17 residues. Looked up from germline, CDR1 is MNHEY and CDR2 is SMNVEV (reference sequence). With V trimmed by 5 bases and J by 1 base, 9 bases remained unmatched. CDR3 sequence: CASSTNRDRGSNTEAFF. DNA for the CDR3: TGTGCCAGCAGTACCAATCGGGACAGGGGGTCGAACACTGAAGCTTTCTTT.

V gene TRBV28 combines with J gene TRBJ1-5; D call uncertain. Trimming pared 0 bases from V and 4 bases from J, leaving 7 bases between. The length of the CDR3 is 14 residues. Germline V gives CDR1 MDHEN, CDR2 SYDVKM. CDR3 protein: CASSLWSSNQPQHF. Written as DNA, the CDR3 is TGTGCCAGCAGTTTATGGAGTAGTAATCAGCCCCAGCATTTT.

The rearrangement uses TRBV6-5 and TRBJ1-5; D gene ambiguous. V was trimmed by 7 bases and J by 7 bases, leaving 11 bases between them. CDR1 and CDR2 (germline): MNHEY, SVGAGI. This CDR3 comprises 12 residues. The CDR3: CASNQVGQPQHF. The CDR3, as DNA: TGTGCCAGCAACCAGGTTGGCCAGCCCCAGCATTTT.

CDR3 sequence reads: CASSTKTTGSNSPLHF. CDR3 bases: TGTGCCAGCAGCACGAAAACGACAGGGTCTAATTCACCCCTCCACTTT. V and J are TRBV7-2 and TRBJ1-6, with 7 bases lining up with TRBD1. J gave up 6 bases and V 5 bases, and 10 bases lay outside the gene matches. Germline V gene sequence: CDR1 SGHTA, CDR2 FQGNSA. The CDR3 is 16 amino acids.

This clone turned up a few times. The J gene is TRBJ2-3, the V gene TRBV29-1; D possibly corresponds to TRBD2 (6 bases). The CDR3 loop spans 13 amino acids. V was clipped by 1 base and J by 5 bases, with 10 bases between them. Germline V gene lookup returns CDR1 SQVTM and CDR2 ANQGSEA. The CDR3 DNA follows: TGCAGCGTTGAAGGGACTATCGAAGATACGCAGTATTTT. Residues: CSVEGTIEDTQYF.

This sequence joins TRBV2 and TRBJ2-3; D possibly uses TRBD1 or TRBD2 (5 bases each). This CDR3 comprises 12 residues. CDR1 is SNHLY, CDR2 FYNNEI, per germline. The V and J ends lost 5 bases and 10 bases respectively, with 13 bases between them. The CDR3 bases are TGTGCCAGCAGTTGGGACGGCCCCCCGCAGTATTTT. Its translation: CASSWDGPPQYF.

The chain employs TRBV2 and TRBJ1-4, with 10 nucleotides matching TRBD1. J lost 0 bases, V lost 6 bases, and 16 bases had no gene match. The CDR3 totals 20 residues. Germline CDR1 reads SNHLY; CDR2 reads FYNNEI. The CDR3 DNA reads TGTGCCAGCAGGCGCACCAGACAGGGGGCCTTCGTAGCAACTAATGAAAAACTGTTTTTT. It translates to CASRRTRQGAFVATNEKLFF. Based on the CDR3 plus reference TRBV2 and TRBJ1-4, the full variable domain is EPEVTQTPSHQVTQMGQEVILRCVPISNHLYFYWYRQILGQKVEFLVSFYNNEISEKSEIFDDQFSVERPDGSNFTLKIRSTKLEDSAMYFCASRRTRQGAFVATNEKLFFGSGTQLSVL.

Only one count was recorded for this clone. The chain employs TRBV7-9 and TRBJ1-1; a weak D match, TRBD1 (6 bases). This CDR3 spans 16 amino acids. The V end was cut by 2 bases, the J end by 3 bases, with 16 bases between. Germline lookup yields CDR1 SEHNR and CDR2 FQNEAQ (reference sequence). CDR3 sequence (DNA): TGTGCCAGCAGCTTACCCATGACACAGGGATACACTGAAGCTTTCTTT. Translated, it gives CASSLPMTQGYTEAFF.

The rearrangement uses TRBV9 and TRBJ1-2; D remains unclear. This CDR3 is built from 12 residues. Trimming took off 0 bases at V and 4 bases at J, with 4 bases between the two ends. CDR1 is SGDLS and CDR2 is YYNGEE in the germline V gene. For the CDR3, the DNA is TGTGCCAGCAGCGTAGTCAGCTATGGCTACACCTTC. Amino acids: CASSVVSYGYTF. Complete variable domain (other parts from reference TRBV9 and TRBJ1-2): DSGVTQTPKHLITATGQRVTLRCSPRSGDLSVYWYQQSLDQGLQFLIQYYNGEERAKGNILERFSAQQFPDLHSELNLSSLELGDSALYFCASSVVSYGYTFGSGTRLTVV.

V is TRBV6-1 and J is TRBJ1-1, with TRBD1 matching 7 bases. V gave up 10 bases and J gave up 3 bases; unmatched junction bases: 8. In germline, CDR1 is MNHNS, CDR2 SASEGT. The CDR3 covers 13 residues. The chain's CDR3 is CATTKGAYTEAFF. In DNA form, the CDR3 reads TGTGCCACCACAAAGGGGGCGTACACTGAAGCTTTCTTT.

This clone was seen a handful of times. The J gene is TRBJ2-3, the V gene TRBV6-4; D gene ambiguous. V dropped 3 bases and J dropped 0 bases, with 4 bases sitting between them. This CDR3 has 13 residues. CDR1 and CDR2 (germline): MRHNA, SNTAGT. In DNA, the CDR3 is TGTGCCAGCAGTGAACACAGCACAGATACGCAGTATTTT. Residues: CASSEHSTDTQYF.

This chain joins TRBV30 and TRBJ2-5; a possible D gene is TRBD1 (5 bases). The CDR3 spans 14 residues. Germline CDR1 and CDR2: GTSNPN and SVGIG (reference sequence). The germline V and J ends were trimmed by 5 bases and 1 base, with 14 bases remaining between them. CDR3 DNA sequence: TGTGCCTGGGCCCAGACAGATTTCCAAGAGACCCAGTACTTC. Its translation: CAWAQTDFQETQYF.

In its sample, this clone was seen a few times. The genes are TRBV7-3 and TRBJ1-1; TRBD1 might be the D (6 bases). Germline V gene sequence: CDR1 SGHTA, CDR2 FQGTGA. Deletions cut 1 base from V and 5 bases from J, with 14 bases between. The CDR3 totals 15 residues. For the CDR3, the DNA is TGTGCCAGCAGCTTAAATGGAGGAGGGGGTACTGAAGCTTTCTTT. It codes for CASSLNGGGGTEAFF.

The chain couples TRBV7-3 to TRBJ2-1; TRBD2 is a possible D gene (6 bases). The CDR3 spans 14 residues. CDR1 and CDR2 (germline): SGHTA, FQGTGA. V was trimmed by 5 bases and J by 8 bases, leaving 16 bases between them. CDR3 in DNA: TGTGCCAGCAGCCAACTTCTAGCGCAGGATGAGCAGTTCTTC. This codes for CASSQLLAQDEQFF.

The chain links TRBV5-1 to TRBJ2-7; 13 nucleotides align to TRBD2. Germline CDR1 reads SGHRS; CDR2 reads YFSETQ. The CDR3 sequence is 15 residues long. J was trimmed by 6 bases and V by 4 bases; bases with no gene match: 7. The DNA of the CDR3 is TGCGCCAGCAGCCTAACTAGCGGGAGGGCTTTCGAGCAGTACTTC. It translates to CASSLTSGRAFEQYF.

The chain combines TRBV5-5 with TRBJ2-2; maybe TRBD1 (6 bases). The germline V gene has CDR1 SGHKS and CDR2 YYEKEE (reference sequence). Trimming removed 4 bases at V and 0 bases at J, with 10 bases between. There are 15 residues in the CDR3. In DNA, the CDR3 is TGTGCCAGCAGCAGGGACACCTCGAACACCGGGGAGCTGTTTTTT. Translating gives CASSRDTSNTGELFF.